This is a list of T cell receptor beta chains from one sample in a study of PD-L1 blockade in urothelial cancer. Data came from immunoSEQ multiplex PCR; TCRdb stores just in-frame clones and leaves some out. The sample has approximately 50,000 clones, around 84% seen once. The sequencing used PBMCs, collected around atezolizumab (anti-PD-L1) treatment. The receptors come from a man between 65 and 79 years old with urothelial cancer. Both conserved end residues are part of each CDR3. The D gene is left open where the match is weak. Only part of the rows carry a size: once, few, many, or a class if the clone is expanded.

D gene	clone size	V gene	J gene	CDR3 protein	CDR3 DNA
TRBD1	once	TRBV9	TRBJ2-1	CASSVEEGAPLLF	TGTGCCAGCAGCGTAGAAGAGGGGGCGCCCCTTCTCTTC
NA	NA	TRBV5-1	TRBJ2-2	CASSTGTPNTGELFF	TGCGCCAGCAGCACCGGGACACCGAACACCGGGGAGCTGTTTTTT
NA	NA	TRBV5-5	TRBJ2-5	CASSLRGEETQYF	TGTGCCAGCAGCTTAAGGGGTGAGGAGACCCAGTACTTC
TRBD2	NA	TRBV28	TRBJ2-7	CASSLPAGGPGEQYF	TGTGCCAGCAGTTTACCAGCGGGAGGGCCGGGCGAGCAGTACTTC
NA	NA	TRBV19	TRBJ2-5	CASSRYSGQETQYF	TGTGCCAGTAGTAGATATAGCGGCCAAGAGACCCAGTACTTC
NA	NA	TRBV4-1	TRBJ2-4	CASSQTGPNIQYF	TGCGCCAGCAGCCAAACAGGGCCGAACATTCAGTACTTC
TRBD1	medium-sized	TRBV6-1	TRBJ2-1	CAAGQGASNEQFF	TGTGCCGCCGGGCAGGGGGCAAGCAATGAGCAGTTCTTC
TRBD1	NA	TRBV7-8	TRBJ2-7	CASSARTGHSYEQYF	TGTGCCAGCAGCGCAAGGACAGGGCATTCGTACGAGCAGTACTTC
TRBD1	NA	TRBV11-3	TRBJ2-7	CASSLQGVAEQYF	TGTGCCAGCAGCCTTCAGGGGGTAGCCGAGCAGTACTTC
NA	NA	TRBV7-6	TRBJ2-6	CASTSSGANVLTF	TGTGCCAGCACCTCCTCTGGGGCCAACGTCCTGACTTTC
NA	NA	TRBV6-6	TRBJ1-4	CATSDREKLFF	TGTGCCACGTCAGACAGGGAAAAACTGTTTTTT
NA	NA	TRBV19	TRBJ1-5	CASLSGSPGNSNQPQHF	TGTGCCAGCCTTTCTGGGTCCCCCGGGAATAGCAATCAGCCCCAGCATTTT
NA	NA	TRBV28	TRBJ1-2	CASSPGLFGGAGGYTF	TGTGCCAGCAGCCCCGGGTTGTTTGGGGGCGCGGGTGGCTACACCTTC
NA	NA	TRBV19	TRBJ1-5	CASAPGVYFSNQPQHF	TGTGCCAGTGCCCCCGGGGTATACTTTAGCAATCAGCCCCAGCATTTT
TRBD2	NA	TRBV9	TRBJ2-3	CASSVLAGGRRTDTQYF	TGTGCCAGCAGCGTTCTAGCGGGAGGCCGTCGCACAGATACGCAGTATTTT